One sample yielded the 8 T cell receptor beta chains listed below, sequenced in a study of T cell responses to AZD1222 COVID-19 vaccine. Clones were read by immunoSEQ multiplex PCR, and TCRdb kept only the in-frame ones, dropping some. The data show around 140,000 clones, with roughly 91% seen just once and 5.1% held by the top ten. Source: peripheral blood, taken on day 0 of AZD1222 vaccination. The receptor set was obtained from an adult in good health.

As to this clone: The junction departs from germline at one end; a sequencing error may be responsible. This chain connects TRBV24-1 to TRBJ2-1, with D unclear. This CDR3 comprises 11 residues. Germline V lookup: CDR1 KGHDR, CDR2 SFDVKD. This chain's CDR3 is CATGDPGLLVF. DNA of the CDR3: TGTGCCACCGGAGATCCCGGGCTCTTAGTCTTC.

The chain employs TRBV6-5 and TRBJ2-7; the match to TRBD1 covers 10 bases. J was trimmed by 8 bases and V by 6 bases; bases with no gene match: 13. The CDR3 is 15 residues long. CDR1 is MNHEY, CDR2 SVGAGI, per germline. CDR3 amino acids: CASRPAGTGVYQQYF. In nucleotides, the CDR3 is TGTGCCAGCAGACCTGCCGGGACAGGGGTGTACCAGCAGTACTTC.

The chain links TRBV18 to TRBJ2-2; a weak D match, TRBD2 (5 bases). Trimming left V 2 bases short and J 1 base short, with 8 bases between. Germline V lookup: CDR1 KGHSH, CDR2 LQKENI. This CDR3 region has 15 residues. Here the CDR3 reads CASSPASRNTGELFF. CDR3 coding DNA: TGTGCCAGCTCACCAGCTAGCCGGAACACCGGGGAGCTGTTTTTT.

The chain couples TRBV3-1 (or the pseudogene TRBV3-2) to TRBJ1-6, with TRBD1 matching 8 bases. Trimming cost V 2 bases and J 8 bases; bases outside gene matches: 14. CDR3 length: 18 amino acids. Looked up from germline, CDR1 is LGHDT and CDR2 is YNNKEL (reference sequence). The chain's CDR3 is CASSQSTGGRLPDSPLHF. The CDR3 nucleotides read TGTGCCAGCAGCCAAAGCACAGGGGGTCGGTTGCCAGATTCACCCCTCCACTTT.

This rearrangement joins TRBV27 to TRBJ1-2; 11 bases map to TRBD1. CDR3 length: 19 amino acids. Germline V gene data show CDR1 as MNHEY and CDR2 as SMNVEV (reference sequence). Unmatched junction bases numbered 13, after V lost 2 bases and J lost 2 bases. Written as DNA, the CDR3 is TGTGCCAGCAGTTTACGACGGACCGGGACAGGGGGTGGGAACTATGGCTACACCTTC. The encoded protein is CASSLRRTGTGGGNYGYTF.

CDR3 in amino acids: CASSQGQGGAYEQYF. CDR3 bases: TGCGCCAGCAGCCAAGGCCAGGGAGGGGCCTACGAGCAGTACTTC. This sequence joins TRBV4-1 and TRBJ2-7; 7 bases align to TRBD2. The CDR3 is 15 residues long. Germline V gene sequence: CDR1 MGHRA, CDR2 YSYEKL. The ends lost 1 base at V and 2 bases at J; junction bases unmatched: 5.

The chain employs TRBV6-2 or TRBV6-3 and TRBJ1-5; unclear D gene. Germline V CDR1 and CDR2: MNHEY, SVGEGT. The ends were cut back, 3 bases at V and 2 bases at J, with 8 bases in the middle. This CDR3 has 14 residues. CDR3: CASSYLSGNQPQHF. The CDR3 nucleotides read TGTGCCAGCAGTTATCTAAGCGGCAATCAGCCCCAGCATTTT.

This clone was observed once. The gene calls are TRBV6-2 or TRBV6-3 and TRBJ2-1; 9 bases match TRBD2. CDR1 is MNHEY and CDR2 is SVGEGT in the germline V gene. Losses at the gene ends were 6 bases for V and 4 bases for J; bases not matched to a gene: 7. The CDR3 is 15 residues long. The CDR3 DNA sequence: TGTGCCAGCAGCCGCCGACTAGCGGAGTACAATGAGCAGTTCTTC. Protein: CASSRRLAEYNEQFF.